This T cell receptor (beta chain) was recovered during a study of blood T cell repertoires in COVID-19. Across the study: The study drew acute and convalescent COVID-19 samples from the United States, Italy and Spain. The analysed material was cDNA or gDNA that came from T cells, B-cell-depleted T cells, or PBMCs.

Only in-frame clones appear in the TCRdb table, and some are missing; sequencing was by immunoSEQ multiplex PCR. The sample comprises a few hundred thousand clones, around 85% of which are singletons, and 2% to 3% rests with the top ten. Those enrolled in Seattle joined during active infection and were followed longitudinally afterward. CDR3 length equals 14 residues. Germline-derived CDR1 and CDR2 are SEHNR and FQNEAQ (reference sequence). Trimming took 1 base from V and 6 from J, leaving 12 bases between them. This receptor was obtained from a woman in her 70s with COVID-19, enrolled during active disease. V is TRBV7-9 and J is TRBJ1-1; D unresolved. Sequencing was carried out using peripheral blood. CDR3 protein: CASSLEEVRAEAFF. CDR3 DNA: TGTGCCAGCAGCTTAGAGGAGGTCCGGGCTGAAGCTTTCTTT.